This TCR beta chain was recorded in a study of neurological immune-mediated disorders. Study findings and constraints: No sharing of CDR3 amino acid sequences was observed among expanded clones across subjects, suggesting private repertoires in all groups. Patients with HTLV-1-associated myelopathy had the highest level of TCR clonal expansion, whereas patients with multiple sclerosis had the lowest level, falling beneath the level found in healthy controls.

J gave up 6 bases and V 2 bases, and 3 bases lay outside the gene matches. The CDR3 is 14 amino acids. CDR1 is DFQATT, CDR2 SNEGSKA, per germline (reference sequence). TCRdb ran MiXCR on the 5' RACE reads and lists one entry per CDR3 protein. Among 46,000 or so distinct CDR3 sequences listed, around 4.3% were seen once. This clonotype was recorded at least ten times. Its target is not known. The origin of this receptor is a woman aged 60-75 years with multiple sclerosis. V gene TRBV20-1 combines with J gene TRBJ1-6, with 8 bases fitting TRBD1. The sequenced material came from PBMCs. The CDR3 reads CSARTTGGNSPLHF. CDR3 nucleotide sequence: TGCAGTGCTAGAACTACAGGGGGTAATTCACCCCTCCACTTT.